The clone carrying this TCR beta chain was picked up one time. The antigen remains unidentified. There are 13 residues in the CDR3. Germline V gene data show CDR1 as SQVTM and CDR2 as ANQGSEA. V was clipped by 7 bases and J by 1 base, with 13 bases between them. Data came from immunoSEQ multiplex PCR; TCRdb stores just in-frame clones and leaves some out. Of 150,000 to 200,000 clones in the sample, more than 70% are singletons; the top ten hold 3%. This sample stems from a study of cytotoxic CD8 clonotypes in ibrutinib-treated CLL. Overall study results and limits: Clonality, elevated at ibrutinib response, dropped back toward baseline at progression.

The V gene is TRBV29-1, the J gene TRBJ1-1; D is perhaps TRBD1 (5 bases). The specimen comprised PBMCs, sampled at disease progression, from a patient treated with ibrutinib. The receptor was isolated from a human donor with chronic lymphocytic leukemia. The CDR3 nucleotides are TGCAGCGCTCCGGGACTTTCGAACACTGAAGCTTTCTTT. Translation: CSAPGLSNTEAFF.